The 17 T cell receptor beta chains reported below all come from one sample, sequenced in a study of tumor-infiltrating lymphocytes in primary liver carcinoma. With around 500 ng total RNA as template and a constant-region primer, TCR beta cDNA was made. Investigators got TCR beta libraries out of three nested multiplex PCR rounds, done with slightly modified ARM-PCR. TRBV1-TRBV30 forward primers and a C-beta reverse primer were used in the first two PCR rounds, which each ran for approximately 9 cycles. TCRdb recomputed calls from the multiplex PCR reads with MiXCR, one row per CDR3 protein. This sample has tens of thousands of distinct CDR3 sequences, with over 65% found just once. Starting material for RNA and DNA co-extraction consisted of roughly 20-34 mg of unsorted bulk tissue. What was sequenced was liver tumor tissue from sampling region 3. Indicated subset: tumor region T3, left-lateral pole. The receptors derive from a man aged 35 to 55 with primary liver carcinoma and hepatitis B virus infection.

On this clonotype: At one end the junction does not follow the germline gene, possibly because of a read error. V usage is TRBV11-2 and J usage is TRBJ2-3; D is perhaps TRBD1 or TRBD2 (6 bases each). The germline V gene has CDR1 SGHAT and CDR2 FQNNGV. CDR3 length: 16 residues. This chain's CDR3 is CASNLARAGGADTQYF. The CDR3 coding sequence is TGTGCCAGCAACTTAGCCAGGGCCGGGGGCGCGGATACGCAGTATTTT. Full variable domain (remainder filled in from reference TRBV11-2 and TRBJ2-3): EAGVAQSPRYKIIEKRQSVAFWCNPISGHATLYWYQQILGQGPKLLIQFQNNGVVDDSQLPKDRFSAERLKGVDSTLKIQPAKLEDSAVYLCASNLARAGGADTQYFGPGTRLTVL.

This clonotype was observed at least ten times. V and J are TRBV6-1 and TRBJ2-1; TRBD2 might be the D (5 bases). With 0 bases removed from V and 6 bases from J, the gap between germline ends came to 15 bases. Germline V gene sequence: CDR1 MNHNS, CDR2 SASEGT. The CDR3 covers 16 residues. CDR3 bases: TGTGCCAGCAGTGAAGCGCGAGGGTGGCTTGTCAATGAGCAGTTCTTC. Residues: CASSEARGWLVNEQFF.

The chain links TRBV29-1 to TRBJ2-3, with TRBD2 matching 10 bases. The V segment lost 3 bases and the J segment 1 base; nucleotides outside the gene matches: 10. CDR1 SQVTM and CDR2 ANQGSEA come from the germline V gene. The CDR3 is made up of 17 amino acids. The CDR3 nucleotides read TGCAGCGTTGACAGAGAGGCTAGCGGGAGCCGCACAGATACGCAGTATTTT. Amino acid sequence: CSVDREASGSRTDTQYF.

A word on this clonotype: A read error may produce the germline difference seen at one junction end. The rearrangement joins TRBV5-1 to TRBJ2-7, with 9 bases that match TRBD1. The CDR3 is made up of 15 amino acids. Germline values: CDR1 SGHRS, CDR2 YFSETQ. Here the CDR3 DNA reads TGCGCCAGCGGGGCACCGGGACAGGGCATGATCGAGCAGTACTTT. It is translated as CASGAPGQGMIEQYF.

Comments on this clonotype: A much larger clone lies a single base off, so this may be a read error. No conserved phenylalanine or tryptophan is present at the end of the CDR3, so a read error is the likely explanation. This rearrangement joins TRBV28 to TRBJ2-2, with unresolved D. This CDR3 is built from 12 residues. The germline V gene encodes CDR1 MDHEN and CDR2 SYDVKM. V dropped 3 bases and J dropped 5 bases, with 4 bases sitting between them. CDR3 sequence (DNA): TGTGCCAGCAGTTTCATGACCGGGGAGCTGTTTTCT. Translation gives CASSFMTGELFS.

Points on this clonotype: Here the CDR3 omits its conserved ending phenylalanine or tryptophan, so a read error is the likely source. V gene TRBV29-1 combines with J gene TRBJ2-7, with 11 bases identical to TRBD1. The CDR3 totals 14 residues. CDR1 and CDR2 (germline): SQVTM, ANQGSEA. This chain's CDR3 is CSVFRDRGGNDQYC. CDR3 sequence (DNA): TGCAGCGTATTCCGGGACAGGGGGGGGAACGATCAGTACTGC.

Comment on this clonotype: The junction and the germline gene differ at one end; a read error may be behind it. The chain joins TRBV7-9 to TRBJ2-7; 7 bases align to TRBD2. Germline V gene sequence: CDR1 SEHNR, CDR2 FQNEAQ (reference sequence). The CDR3 extends over 14 amino acids. The CDR3 nucleotides are TGTGCCAGCAGCTTATGGGACTATTCCTACGAACAGTACTTC. This translates into CASSLWDYSYEQYF. Full variable domain (rest looked up from reference TRBV7-9 and TRBJ2-7): DTGVSQNPRHKITKRGQNVTFRCDPISEHNRLYWYRQTLGQGPEFLTYFQNEAQLEKSRLLSDRFSAERPKGSFSTLEIQRTEQGDSAMYLCASSLWDYSYEQYFGPGTRLTVT.

In the case of this clonotype: The junction shows a germline mismatch at one end, possibly a read error. CDR3 coding DNA: TGTGCCAGCGGCTTGGGTATCGGACTAGCCATGGGTGAGCACTTCTTC. Translation: CASGLGIGLAMGEHFF. The chain recombines TRBV11-2 with TRBJ2-1; 8 nucleotides line up with TRBD2. Germline CDR1 is SGHAT and CDR2 is FQNNGV. CDR3 length: 16 amino acids.

The sample holds many counts of this clonotype. The V call is TRBV5-1, the J call TRBJ2-5; possibly TRBD1 for D (5 bases). The CDR3 has 15 residues. Trimming left V 4 bases short and J 1 base short, with 14 bases between. The germline gives CDR1 SGHRS, CDR2 YFSETQ. CDR3 sequence (DNA): TGCGCCAGCAGCGCCCAGGGCTCACTCCAAGAGACCCAGTACTTC. This translates into CASSAQGSLQETQYF.

In its sample, this clonotype was seen many times. The genes are TRBV6-5 and TRBJ2-1; 11 nucleotides match TRBD2. V was pared by 1 base and J by 3 bases, with 5 bases of the junction left unmatched. The CDR3 spans 17 residues. The germline V gene encodes CDR1 MNHEY and CDR2 SVGAGI. The CDR3 region is CASSYFSGTSGYNEQFF. The DNA of the CDR3 is TGTGCCAGCAGTTACTTTTCCGGGACTAGCGGCTACAATGAGCAGTTCTTC.

At least ten counts were recorded for this clonotype. This chain connects TRBV7-3 to TRBJ1-1; D gene unclear. The CDR3 runs 13 residues. The V end lost 1 base, the J end lost 4 bases, and 7 bases lay between the germline ends. The germline CDR1 and CDR2 sequences are SGHTA and FQGTGA. The CDR3 loop is CASSLKGSTEAFF. CDR3 DNA sequence: TGTGCCAGCAGCTTAAAGGGTTCCACTGAAGCTTTCTTT.

This clonotype came up many times. This chain links TRBV7-8 with TRBJ2-5, with D uncertain. The CDR3 length is 16 residues. Germline V lookup: CDR1 SGHVS, CDR2 FQNEAQ. V lost 5 bases and J 10 bases, leaving 26 bases between the germline ends. CDR3 sequence reads: CASSLSLGLPKKGQYF. In nucleotides, the CDR3 is TGTGCCAGCAGCCTCTCGCTGGGGTTACCCAAGAAGGGCCAGTACTTC.

Remarks on this clonotype: A much more abundant neighbour one base away suggests this may be a read error. The rearrangement joins TRBV28 to TRBJ2-3; 8 bases fit TRBD1. V trimming: 4 bases; J trimming: 6 bases; junction bases outside the gene matches: 9. Per germline, CDR1 MDHEN and CDR2 SYDVKM. CDR3 length equals 15 residues. CDR3 sequence (DNA): TGTGCCAGCAGTTCGCAGGGGGCGCAATTTGATACGCAGTATTTT. Amino acid sequence: CASSSQGAQFDTQYF. Full variable domain (rest looked up from reference TRBV28 and TRBJ2-3): DVKVTQSSRYLVKRTGEKVFLECVQDMDHENMFWYRQDPGLGLRLIYFSYDVKMKEKGDIPEGYSVSREKKERFSLILESASTNQTSMYLCASSSQGAQFDTQYFGPGTRLTVL.

Points on this clonotype: A much larger clone sits a single nucleotide away, making a read error possible. This rearrangement joins TRBV20-1 to TRBJ2-3; tentative D call: TRBD2 (6 bases). V was pared by 5 bases and J by 5 bases, with 20 bases between. CDR3 length: 15 residues. The germline gives CDR1 DFQATT, CDR2 SNEGSKA (reference sequence). This CDR3 reads CSAGVREKGIDTQYF. As DNA, the CDR3 is TGCAGTGCTGGCGTTCGGGAGAAGGGCATAGATACGCAGTATTTT.

Only one count was recorded for this clonotype. This may be a read error, as it is one base from a much larger clone. CDR3 coding DNA: TGTGCCTGGGGGCCGGGGCCCAGCTCCTACAGTGAGCAGTTCTTC. The encoded protein is CAWGPGPSSYSEQFF. The chain couples TRBV30 to TRBJ2-1; D tentatively reads TRBD1 or TRBD2 (5 bases each). Germline loops: CDR1 GTSNPN, CDR2 SVGIG (reference sequence). The CDR3 contains 15 residues.

Regarding this clonotype: The germline gene is not matched at one end of the junction; a read error may be the cause. V usage is TRBV29-1 and J usage is TRBJ1-1; 12 bases map to TRBD1. Germline CDR1 SQVTM, CDR2 ANQGSEA. The CDR3 consists of 19 residues. The CDR3, as DNA: TGTAGCGTTGAAGCTCACCGGGACAGGGGGCCTCGACTGAACACTGAAGTTTTCTTT. Protein sequence: CSVEAHRDRGPRLNTEVFF.

Worth noting for this clonotype: A read error is possible here, since a much larger clone lies one base away. The CDR3 spells CASSLVQADEQYF. DNA of the CDR3: TGTGCCAGCAGTTTAGTACAGGCTGACGAGCAGTACTTC. The V gene is TRBV28, the J gene TRBJ2-7; possible D gene TRBD1, 5 bases. The CDR3 has 13 residues. V lost 2 bases and J lost 5, with 10 bases in between. Germline-derived CDR1 and CDR2 are MDHEN and SYDVKM.